Listed here are 25 T cell receptor beta chains from one sample, sequenced in a study of T cells in Graves' hyperthyroidism and ophthalmopathy. RNA transcripts yielded amplified TCR beta CDR3 regions. An initial round of RT-PCR targeting the TCR CDR3 relied on the HTBI primer set. TCRdb used MiXCR to reprocess the multiplex PCR reads, holding one entry per CDR3 protein. The table has approximately 360,000 distinct CDR3 sequences, 15% to 19% seen once; the top ten hold 25% to 35%. Sequenced input: blood. The source is a woman younger than 35 with Graves' hyperthyroidism that later progressed to Graves' ophthalmopathy.

This clonotype was counted a single time. A much larger clone lies one base from this, so it may be a read error. The V and J genes are TRBV29-1 and TRBJ2-1; D is possibly TRBD1 (5 bases). Deletions cut 2 bases from V and 0 bases from J, with 20 bases between. There are 18 residues in the CDR3. Germline assignment: CDR1 SQVTM and CDR2 ANQGSEA. Here the CDR3 reads CSVEPPTWTWGSYNEQFF. CDR3 in DNA: TGCAGCGTTGAACCTCCGACCTGGACATGGGGCTCCTACAATGAGCAGTTCTTC.

This clonotype was counted between two and nine times. The V and J genes are TRBV20-1 and TRBJ1-6; TRBD1 might be the D (5 bases). V was cut by 0 bases and J by 0 bases, with 9 bases left in between. Germline CDR1 DFQATT, CDR2 SNEGSKA (reference sequence). The CDR3 contains 16 residues. In nucleotides, the CDR3 is TGCAGTGCTAGAGAGGGGGGGAGCTCCTATAATTCACCCCTCCACTTT. This sequence encodes CSAREGGSSYNSPLHF.

This clonotype came up many times. J is TRBJ2-3 and V is TRBV6-2 or TRBV6-3; D gene uncertain. Trimming shortened V by 0 bases and J by 9 bases, and 10 bases separated the two germline ends. The CDR3 runs to 13 residues. Germline CDR1 is MNHEY and CDR2 is SVGEGT. CDR3 DNA: TGTGCCAGCAGTTACTCTGCCTCTCCCACGCAGTATTTT. This gives the protein CASSYSASPTQYF.

This clonotype was found many times. This chain links TRBV27 with TRBJ1-1; D gene uncertain. V gave up 5 bases and J gave up 1 base, with 17 bases separating them. The CDR3 has 16 amino acids. Germline V gene lookup returns CDR1 MNHEY and CDR2 SMNVEV (reference sequence). The CDR3 coding sequence is TGTGCCAGCAGTCCCTATGGGAACCACCCGAACACTGAAGCTTTCTTT. It yields the protein CASSPYGNHPNTEAFF.

This clonotype has a count of ten or more. The rearrangement uses TRBV6-1 and TRBJ2-4, with 8 bases lining up with TRBD1. The J segment lost 3 bases and the V segment lost 5 bases, leaving 3 bases of the junction unmatched. The CDR3 length is 14 residues. The germline gives CDR1 MNHNS, CDR2 SASEGT. CDR3 residues: CASSYGTGKNIQYF. CDR3 nucleotide sequence: TGTGCCAGCAGTTACGGGACAGGCAAAAACATTCAGTACTTC.

Many counts were recorded for this clonotype. The chain couples TRBV28 to TRBJ1-1, with D unclear. The germline V gene encodes CDR1 MDHEN and CDR2 SYDVKM. This CDR3 is 12 amino acids long. Trimming removed 6 bases at V and 3 bases at J, with 8 bases between. The CDR3 nucleotides are TGTGCCAGCAGCCCCGGGGACACTGAAGCTTTCTTT. It yields the protein CASSPGDTEAFF.

This clonotype was observed at least ten times. The chain carries TRBV5-1 and TRBJ2-3, with D hard to call. The CDR3 is made up of 15 amino acids. Germline CDR1 and CDR2: SGHRS and YFSETQ. The ends were cut back, 0 bases at V and 1 base at J, with 9 bases in the middle. CDR3 sequence reads: CASSLGVIRTDTQYF. In DNA, the CDR3 is TGCGCCAGCAGCTTGGGGGTGATTCGCACAGATACGCAGTATTTT.

This clonotype has at least ten counts. This sequence joins TRBV6-2 or TRBV6-3 and TRBJ2-5, with D uncertain. The V end was cut by 3 bases, the J end by 3 bases, with 17 bases between. The CDR3 sequence is 16 residues long. Germline CDR1 is MNHEY and CDR2 is SVGEGT. The CDR3 sequence: CASSYSYGRAEETQYF. CDR3 DNA sequence: TGTGCCAGCAGTTATTCATACGGACGGGCTGAAGAGACCCAGTACTTC.

V is TRBV6-8 and J is TRBJ2-5; D unclear. The CDR3 is made up of 17 amino acids. The germline CDR1 and CDR2 sequences are MNHGY and SAAAGT. V was pared by 7 bases and J by 0 bases, with 21 bases between. The CDR3 region has the DNA TGTGCCAGCACCCCTCCCAGGCCCCCTACCCACCAAGAGACCCAGTACTTC. This codes for CASTPPRPPTHQETQYF.

Points on this clonotype: Its ends do not fully match the called genes, so a read error is possible. DNA of the CDR3: TGCAGTGCTGGGCCTCCACCTGGGGCCCACGTCCTGACTTTC. Its protein is CSAGPPPGAHVLTF. The chain couples TRBV20-1 to TRBJ2-6; D perhaps matches TRBD1 (5 bases). Germline assignment: CDR1 DFQATT and CDR2 SNEGSKA (reference sequence). CDR3 length: 14 residues.

This clonotype was detected ten times or more. The genes are TRBV5-1 and TRBJ2-1; 8 nucleotides agree with TRBD1. V lost 5 bases and J lost 7; bases outside the gene matches: 17. There are 17 residues in the CDR3. The germline V gene has CDR1 SGHRS and CDR2 YFSETQ. Here the CDR3 reads CASSYFPGGRGGNEQFF. CDR3 bases: TGCGCCAGCAGTTACTTTCCAGGGGGCAGAGGAGGGAATGAGCAGTTCTTC.

To note about this clonotype: A read error may explain this, as a much larger clone is one base away. The chain has TRBV18 and TRBJ1-5; 9 nucleotides line up with TRBD1. V was pared by 3 bases and J by 7 bases, with 7 bases of the junction left unmatched. Germline V gene lookup returns CDR1 KGHSH and CDR2 LQKENI. This CDR3 has 15 residues. The CDR3 here is CASSPTGQGQQPQHF. The CDR3 DNA is TGTGCCAGCTCACCTACGGGACAGGGTCAACAGCCCCAGCATTTT.

In its sample, this clonotype was seen many times. The J gene is TRBJ1-5, the V gene TRBV28; 7 bases agree with TRBD1. The V gene end was trimmed by 3 bases and the J gene end by 9 bases; junction bases not matched to a gene: 14. In germline, CDR1 is MDHEN, CDR2 SYDVKM. The CDR3 is 16 residues long. CDR3: CASSLVGDSLPGPQHF. The CDR3 nucleotides are TGTGCCAGCAGTTTGGTTGGGGACAGCCTACCGGGGCCCCAGCATTTT.

This clonotype has more than one count but fewer than ten. The genes are TRBV19 and TRBJ2-3, with D unresolved. This CDR3 has 11 residues. Between the trimmed V and J ends, which lost 3 bases and 6 bases, there was a span of 4 bases. Germline V gene lookup returns CDR1 LNHDA and CDR2 SQIVND (reference sequence). CDR3 sequence: CASSIGDTQYF. Written as DNA, the CDR3 is TGTGCCAGTAGTATCGGGGATACGCAGTATTTT.

This clonotype was recorded a few times. The chain links TRBV27 to TRBJ1-5, with a weak D call TRBD1 (5 bases). V gave up 0 bases and J gave up 9 bases, with 9 bases separating them. The CDR3 totals 13 residues. Germline V gene sequence: CDR1 MNHEY, CDR2 SMNVEV (reference sequence). The CDR3 loop is CASSLSGRGPQHF. In DNA, the CDR3 is TGTGCCAGCAGTTTATCCGGGAGGGGGCCCCAGCATTTT.

Ten or more counts support this clonotype. This chain joins TRBV6-1 and TRBJ1-2, with 7 bases lining up with TRBD1. Germline V lookup: CDR1 MNHNS, CDR2 SASEGT. V trimming: 6 bases; J trimming: 3 bases; junction bases outside the gene matches: 7. This CDR3 has 14 amino acids. This CDR3 reads CASSARQGHYGYTF. The DNA for the CDR3 is TGTGCCAGCAGCGCCCGACAGGGCCACTATGGCTACACCTTC.

This clonotype occurred many times. The chain recombines TRBV7-8 with TRBJ2-1; the match to TRBD2 covers 7 bases. The germline V gene has CDR1 SGHVS and CDR2 FQNEAQ. V shed 1 base and J 10 bases; nucleotides not matched to a gene: 10. The CDR3 totals 15 residues. The DNA for the CDR3 is TGTGCCAGCAGCTTAGAAGCGGGGCCTTCAAGAGAGCAGTTCTTC. Its protein is CASSLEAGPSREQFF.

This clonotype was counted many times. The rearrangement uses TRBV6-1 and TRBJ2-7; either TRBD1 or TRBD2 may fit D (5 bases each). V dropped 7 bases and J dropped 3 bases, with 13 bases sitting between them. Germline V gene lookup returns CDR1 MNHNS and CDR2 SASEGT. CDR3 size: 13 residues. CDR3: CASTKGPGYEQYF. CDR3 sequence (DNA): TGTGCCAGCACCAAGGGACCGGGCTACGAGCAGTACTTC.

This clonotype was seen many times. The V and J genes are TRBV29-1 and TRBJ2-3; D not resolved. Germline V gene sequence: CDR1 SQVTM, CDR2 ANQGSEA. This CDR3 has 14 amino acids. Trimming left V 3 bases short and J 3 bases short, with 13 bases between. CDR3 nucleotides: TGCAGCGTTGATGCTGCGTCGGCAACAGATACGCAGTATTTT. Its translation: CSVDAASATDTQYF.

This clonotype was observed at least ten times. The chain has TRBV29-1 and TRBJ2-7; D unresolved. CDR3 length: 15 amino acids. The germline gives CDR1 SQVTM, CDR2 ANQGSEA. Trimming pared 4 bases from V and 0 bases from J, leaving 16 bases between. In DNA, the CDR3 is TGCAGCGTTGTATTACGAGACCTGAGCTCCTACGAGCAGTACTTC. Translation gives CSVVLRDLSSYEQYF.

V gene TRBV14 combines with J gene TRBJ2-1; D is uncertain. This CDR3 has 15 amino acids. V was cut by 1 base and J by 7 bases, with 14 bases left in between. Germline V gives CDR1 SGHDN, CDR2 FVKESK. CDR3 sequence: CASSQVAGLGNEQFF. The CDR3 region has the DNA TGTGCCAGCAGCCAAGTGGCAGGCCTCGGAAATGAGCAGTTCTTC.

V gene TRBV7-3 combines with J gene TRBJ1-1; D gene unclear. CDR1 and CDR2 from the germline V gene are SGHTA and FQGTGA. V was clipped by 0 bases and J by 10 bases, with 12 bases between them. The CDR3 length is 13 residues. In DNA, the CDR3 is TGTGCCAGCAGCTTAACGGGCGCTGGAGGAGCTTTCTTT. Translating gives CASSLTGAGGAFF.

A remark on this clonotype: A much larger clone differs by one base, so this may be a read error. A read error is likely, as this CDR3 ends without the conserved phenylalanine or tryptophan. The chain couples TRBV28 to TRBJ1-3; tentatively, D is TRBD1 (5 bases). V lost 7 bases and J lost 4, with 11 bases in between. This CDR3 contains 13 residues. Germline-derived CDR1 and CDR2 are MDHEN and SYDVKM. CDR3 sequence: CASMQGWGNTIYL. In DNA form, the CDR3 reads TGTGCCAGCATGCAGGGCTGGGGAAACACCATATATCTT.

This clonotype was found a few times. The genes are TRBV10-3 and TRBJ2-1, with a weak D call TRBD1 (5 bases). Germline V lookup: CDR1 ENHRY, CDR2 SYGVKD. Trimming removed 3 bases at V and 4 bases at J, with 13 bases between. The CDR3 consists of 15 residues. The CDR3 region is CAISEGRDYYNEQFF. The CDR3 DNA reads as TGTGCCATCAGTGAAGGCAGGGATTATTACAATGAGCAGTTCTTC.

This clonotype turned up a few times. The chain carries TRBV20-1 and TRBJ1-5; no firm D call. The CDR3 totals 17 residues. Trimming left V 3 bases short and J 3 bases short, with 21 bases between. Germline V gene sequence: CDR1 DFQATT, CDR2 SNEGSKA (reference sequence). The CDR3 nucleotides are TGCAGTGCTAGCGTCTTGGGCAGTTCTTATATCAATCAGCCCCAGCATTTT. This translates into CSASVLGSSYINQPQHF.